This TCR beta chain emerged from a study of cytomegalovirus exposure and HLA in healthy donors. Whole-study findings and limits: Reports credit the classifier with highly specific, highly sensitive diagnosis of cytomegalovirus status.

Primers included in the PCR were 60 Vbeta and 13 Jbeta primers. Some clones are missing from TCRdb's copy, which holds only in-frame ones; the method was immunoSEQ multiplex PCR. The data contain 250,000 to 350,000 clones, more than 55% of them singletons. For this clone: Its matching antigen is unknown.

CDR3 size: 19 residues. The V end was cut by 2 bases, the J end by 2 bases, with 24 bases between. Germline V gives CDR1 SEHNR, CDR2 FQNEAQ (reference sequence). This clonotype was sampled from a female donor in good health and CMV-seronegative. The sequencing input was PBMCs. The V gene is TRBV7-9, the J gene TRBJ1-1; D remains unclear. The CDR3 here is CASSLTTFGGEATNTEAFF. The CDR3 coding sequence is TGTGCCAGCAGCTTAACTACTTTCGGTGGGGAGGCTACTAACACTGAAGCTTTCTTT.